These T cell receptor beta chains were read from a single sample in a study of metastatic and nonmetastatic thyroid tumors. With MiXCR, TCRdb reprocessed the PCR reads. The table shows roughly 75,000 clones, with about an eighth occurring only once. The specimen was tumor tissue. The receptor set was obtained from a female donor with papillary thyroid cancer or a benign thyroid nodule (not recorded which). Some clones in this sample may be carry-over from other donors' samples. Both conserved end residues are trimmed from each CDR3. Fields, in order: V gene, clone size, J gene, CDR3 protein. Clone size is shown for a subset of rows, as once, few, many or a class of expanded clone.

v_gene: TRBV7-3; abundance: .; j_gene: TRBJ2-7; CDR3aa: ASSRSSGRYEQY
v_gene: TRBV7-9; abundance: many; j_gene: TRBJ2-6; CDR3aa: ASSLESGTAFSGANVLT
v_gene: TRBV20-1; abundance: many; j_gene: TRBJ2-7; CDR3aa: SASQATYEQY
v_gene: TRBV9; abundance: many; j_gene: TRBJ2-2; CDR3aa: ASSTPLSSGNTGELF
v_gene: TRBV12-3/TRBV12-4; abundance: many; j_gene: TRBJ2-1; CDR3aa: AITIRTSGRAPQDEQF
v_gene: TRBV7-6; abundance: many; j_gene: TRBJ2-7; CDR3aa: ASSFGQKSEQY
v_gene: TRBV19; abundance: many; j_gene: TRBJ1-5; CDR3aa: ASSTHAGTALTSNQPQH
v_gene: TRBV6-1; abundance: many; j_gene: TRBJ2-3; CDR3aa: ASSPLGGDTQY
v_gene: TRBV12-3/TRBV12-4; abundance: many; j_gene: TRBJ2-1; CDR3aa: ASSIFAGLAGGEQF
v_gene: TRBV20-1; abundance: many; j_gene: TRBJ1-3; CDR3aa: SAYHQGQGNTIY
v_gene: TRBV20-1; abundance: many; j_gene: TRBJ2-5; CDR3aa: SAPPGQGSQETQY
v_gene: TRBV9; abundance: many; j_gene: TRBJ1-1; CDR3aa: ASSPQTTGLLNTEAF
v_gene: TRBV11-1; abundance: many; j_gene: TRBJ1-4; CDR3aa: ASSPTYRDPYATNEKLF
v_gene: TRBV7-8; abundance: many; j_gene: TRBJ2-2; CDR3aa: ASRETGAGLDTGELF
v_gene: TRBV5-1; abundance: many; j_gene: TRBJ2-7; CDR3aa: ASSLISGVFYEQY
v_gene: TRBV6-1; abundance: many; j_gene: TRBJ1-1; CDR3aa: ASRGRGGGTEAF
v_gene: TRBV7-9; abundance: many; j_gene: TRBJ2-2; CDR3aa: ASSLGTGYTGELF
v_gene: TRBV7-2; abundance: many; j_gene: TRBJ2-5; CDR3aa: ASSPRDRQETQY
v_gene: TRBV20-1; abundance: many; j_gene: TRBJ2-3; CDR3aa: SKSGTSGRGTDTQY
v_gene: TRBV7-3; abundance: .; j_gene: TRBJ2-2; CDR3aa: ASSFQGAGELF
v_gene: TRBV5-1; abundance: many; j_gene: TRBJ2-7; CDR3aa: ASSLARGRGYEQY
v_gene: TRBV20-1; abundance: many; j_gene: TRBJ2-7; CDR3aa: SARSRQGVSYEQY
v_gene: TRBV7-3; abundance: many; j_gene: TRBJ1-6; CDR3aa: ASSLTGYNSPLH
v_gene: TRBV19; abundance: .; j_gene: TRBJ2-4; CDR3aa: ASSVSGRGKNIKY
v_gene: TRBV7-3; abundance: many; j_gene: TRBJ2-3; CDR3aa: ASSPDRRPGDTQY
v_gene: TRBV9; abundance: many; j_gene: TRBJ2-1; CDR3aa: ASSSGLAGLGEQF
v_gene: TRBV5-1; abundance: .; j_gene: TRBJ2-1; CDR3aa: ASSLAGADLYNEQF